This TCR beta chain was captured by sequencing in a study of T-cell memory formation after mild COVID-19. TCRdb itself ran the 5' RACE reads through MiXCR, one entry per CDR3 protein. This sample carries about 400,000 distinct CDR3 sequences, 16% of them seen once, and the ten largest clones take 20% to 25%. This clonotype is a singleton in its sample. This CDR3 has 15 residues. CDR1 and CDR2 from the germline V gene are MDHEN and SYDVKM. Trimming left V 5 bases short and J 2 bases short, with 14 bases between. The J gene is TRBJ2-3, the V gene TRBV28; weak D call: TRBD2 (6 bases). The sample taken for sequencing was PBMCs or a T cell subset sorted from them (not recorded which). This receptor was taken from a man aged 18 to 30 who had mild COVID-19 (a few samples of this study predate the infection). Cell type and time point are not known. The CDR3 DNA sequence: TGTGCCAGCAGTCTCTTCGGACTATTCACAGATACGCAGTATTTT. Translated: CASSLFGLFTDTQYF. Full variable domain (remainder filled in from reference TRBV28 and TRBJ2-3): DVKVTQSSRYLVKRTGEKVFLECVQDMDHENMFWYRQDPGLGLRLIYFSYDVKMKEKGDIPEGYSVSREKKERFSLILESASTNQTSMYLCASSLFGLFTDTQYFGPGTRLTVL.